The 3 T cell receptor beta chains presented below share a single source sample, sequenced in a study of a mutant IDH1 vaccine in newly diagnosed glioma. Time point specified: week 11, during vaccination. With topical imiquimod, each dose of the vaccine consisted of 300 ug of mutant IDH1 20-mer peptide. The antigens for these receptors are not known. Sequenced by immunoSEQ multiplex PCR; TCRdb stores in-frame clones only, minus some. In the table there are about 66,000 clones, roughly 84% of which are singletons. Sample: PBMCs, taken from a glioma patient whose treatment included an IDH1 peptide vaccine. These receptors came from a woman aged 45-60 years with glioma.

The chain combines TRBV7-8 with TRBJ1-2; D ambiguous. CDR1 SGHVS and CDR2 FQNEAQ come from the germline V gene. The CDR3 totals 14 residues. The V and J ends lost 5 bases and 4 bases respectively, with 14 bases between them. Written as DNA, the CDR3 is TGTGCCAGCAGCGGGTCCCAGAAAGCCTATGGCTACACCTTC. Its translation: CASSGSQKAYGYTF.

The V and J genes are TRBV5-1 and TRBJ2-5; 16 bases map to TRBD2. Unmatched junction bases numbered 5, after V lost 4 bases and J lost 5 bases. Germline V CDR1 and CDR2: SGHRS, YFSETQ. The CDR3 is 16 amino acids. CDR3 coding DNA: TGCGCCAGCAGCAGTGGGACTAGCGGGGGGGTGGAGACCCAGTACTTC. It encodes CASSSGTSGGVETQYF.

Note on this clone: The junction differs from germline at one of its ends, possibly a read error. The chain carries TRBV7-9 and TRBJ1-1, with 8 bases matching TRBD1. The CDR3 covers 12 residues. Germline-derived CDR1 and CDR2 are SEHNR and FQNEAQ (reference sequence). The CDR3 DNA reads TGTGCCAGCAGCTTACCTGGGACAGGCGAGGTCTTT. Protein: CASSLPGTGEVF.